This T cell receptor (beta chain) was sequenced for a study of fetal regulatory T cell absence and autoimmunity (dated by TCRdb to 2016 to 2017). In terms of the full investigation: Exocrine pancreas autoimmunity was observed in the IPEX patients in the absence of clinical diabetes.

Genomic DNA obtained from frozen pancreas tissue was processed for repertoire sequencing. Genomic DNA, about 2-3.2 ug, was extracted from umbilical cord blood or frozen pancreas using the DNeasy Blood and Tissue Kit. This clone has a handful of counts. There is no known antigen for this receptor. No much larger clone is present one base from it, and per-base qualities are unavailable. Amplification and barcoding of TCRbeta CDR3 regions were carried out by two-step multiplex PCR on the immunoSEQ human TCRbeta survey platform. Libraries were sequenced on Illumina instruments, with IgH sequenced in parallel from the same samples. Concerning the study's data processing: To remove PCR and sequencing errors, raw reads were filtered against IMGT V, D, J definitions and grouped with a nearest-neighbor algorithm. Clones were defined as identical nucleotide sequences, and differential abundance between tissues was assessed by per-clone Fisher exact tests with a pFDR threshold of p<0.01. Clones whose frequencies were too low for statistical inference were excluded by a minimum inclusion filter of 10 in either sample. The immunoSEQ Analyzer was used for pairwise clonal comparisons, while IMGT tools were used to assess gene family usage. The table comes from immuneACCESS by way of TCRdb, which keeps in-frame sequences with V and J called. Part of the clones is missing from these tables; in studies checked, under half for an unresolved V gene and the rest for unknown reasons. V and J calls and clone size are given by that table; D and trimming were obtained from the DNA. Within this sample are about 95,000 clones, with approximately 79% of them counted one time only. The top ten constitute just under 2% of the sample.

On the study overall, not on this receptor specifically: The oligoclonal enrichment was interpreted as supporting antigen-driven autoimmunity in the pancreas before birth in IPEX syndrome. Compared with cord blood, the pancreas TCR compartment showed significant oligoclonal enrichment, and some top clones were enriched more than 80-fold. Cord blood and pancreas had broadly similar TRB gene family usage, which resembled published neonatal and adult repertoires.

CDR1 and CDR2 (SNHLY, FYNNEI) derive from the germline V gene. V gives up 11 bases and J gives up 8 bases, and the segment between their germline ends measures 15 bases. Reading from cysteine to phenylalanine, the CDR3 counts 11 amino acids. Kept here is only the CDR3 DNA, which spans 33 bases and is read in frame from base 1. Here the chain combines TRBV2 and TRBJ1-2, with TRBD1 as a weak D call on 6 bases. This TCR came from a male donor with IPEX syndrome. The sequenced material came from pancreas tissue. In nucleotide form, the sequence is TGTGCCGGGGAAACAGGGCACGGCTACACCTTC. Translated, it gives CAGETGHGYTF.